This TCR beta chain was captured by sequencing in a study of T cells in Graves' hyperthyroidism and ophthalmopathy. This clonotype was picked up many times. Its antigen is as yet unknown. This CDR3 contains 14 residues. The germline V and J ends were trimmed by 7 bases and 3 bases, with 16 bases remaining between them. Study-wide points: Ophthalmopathy, as predicted by the model, came a median about six months after the prediction. Researchers found most expanded thyroid clonotypes above 0.001 in blood as well.

Patients having uncontrolled infection, another autoimmune disease, pregnancy or lactation were not included. PBMCs were collected from an approximately 9.5 ml volume of fresh peripheral blood. There were TCR beta CDR3 regions amplified from RNA transcripts. TCR CDR3 regions were first amplified by RT-PCR with HTBI primers. Each CDR3 protein gets one entry after TCRdb re-called the multiplex PCR reads with MiXCR. Here the sample spans more than 300,000 distinct CDR3 sequences, roughly 18% being singletons. The sample consisted of blood. The rearrangement joins TRBV12-3 or TRBV12-4 to TRBJ2-7; possible D gene TRBD1, 5 bases. The TCR was taken from a man in his late teens or twenties with Graves' ophthalmopathy. The CDR3 DNA is TGTGCCAGCACCCCCGCGGCAGGGATCTACGAGCAGTACTTC. This codes for CASTPAAGIYEQYF.